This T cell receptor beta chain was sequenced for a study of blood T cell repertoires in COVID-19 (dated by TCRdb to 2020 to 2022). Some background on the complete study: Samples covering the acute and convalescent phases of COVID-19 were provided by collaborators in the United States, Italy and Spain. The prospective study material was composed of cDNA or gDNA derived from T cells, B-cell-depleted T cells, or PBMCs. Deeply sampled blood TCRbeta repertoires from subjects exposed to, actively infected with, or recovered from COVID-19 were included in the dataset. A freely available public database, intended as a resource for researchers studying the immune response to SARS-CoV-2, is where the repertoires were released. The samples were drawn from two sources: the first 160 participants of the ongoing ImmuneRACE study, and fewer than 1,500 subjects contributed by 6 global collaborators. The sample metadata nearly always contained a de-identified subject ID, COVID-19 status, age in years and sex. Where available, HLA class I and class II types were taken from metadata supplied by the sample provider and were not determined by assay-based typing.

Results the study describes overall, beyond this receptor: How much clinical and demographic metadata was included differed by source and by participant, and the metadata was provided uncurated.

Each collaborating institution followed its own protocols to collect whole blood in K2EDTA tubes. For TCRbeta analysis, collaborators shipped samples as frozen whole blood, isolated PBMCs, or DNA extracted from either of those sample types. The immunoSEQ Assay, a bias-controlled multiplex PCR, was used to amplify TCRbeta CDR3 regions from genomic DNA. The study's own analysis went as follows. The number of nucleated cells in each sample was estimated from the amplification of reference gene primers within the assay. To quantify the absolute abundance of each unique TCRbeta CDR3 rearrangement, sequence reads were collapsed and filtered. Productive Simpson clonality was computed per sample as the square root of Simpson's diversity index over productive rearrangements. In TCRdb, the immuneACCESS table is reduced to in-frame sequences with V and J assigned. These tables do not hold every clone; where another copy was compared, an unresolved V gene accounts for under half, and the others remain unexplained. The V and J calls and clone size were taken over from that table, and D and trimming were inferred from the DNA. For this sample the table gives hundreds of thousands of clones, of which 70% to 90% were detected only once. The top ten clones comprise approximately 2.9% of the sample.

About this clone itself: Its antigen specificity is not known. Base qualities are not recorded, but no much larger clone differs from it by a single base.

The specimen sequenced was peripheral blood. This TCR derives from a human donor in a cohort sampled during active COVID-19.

The DNA sequence follows: TGTGCCAGCAGCCTAATTATCAATCAGCCCCAGCATTTT. This yields the protein CASSLIINQPQHF. The chain links TRBV28 with TRBJ1-5; the D gene remains uncertain. The CDR3 has 13 amino acids, counting the end cysteine and phenylalanine. The CDR3 DNA has 39 bases and is translated from base 1. Via the germline V gene, CDR1 is MDHEN and CDR2 SYDVKM. The V and J ends are trimmed by 6 bases and 3 bases, leaving 9 bases between them. The variable domain in full, with residues beyond the CDR3 obtained from the reference TRBV28 and TRBJ1-5 genes, is DVKVTQSSRYLVKRTGEKVFLECVQDMDHENMFWYRQDPGLGLRLIYFSYDVKMKEKGDIPEGYSVSREKKERFSLILESASTNQTSMYLCASSLIINQPQHFGDGTRLSIL.